This is a list of T cell receptor beta chains from one sample in a study of cytomegalovirus exposure and HLA in healthy donors. Sequencing used immunoSEQ multiplex PCR; TCRdb keeps in-frame clones, though not all of them. The sample has around 160,000 clones, 68% seen once. Material: PBMCs. These receptors all come from a man aged 45-65 years in good health and CMV-seronegative. Each CDR3 is given with its conserved first and last residue. The order of the fields is J gene, clone size, D gene, V gene, CDR3 protein, CDR3 DNA. A D gene is named only where the DNA matches it firmly. Not every row has a clone size; where given, it reads once, few, many or a size class.

TRBJ2-7 | few | - | TRBV5-1 | CASSLATETGQVSYEQYF | TGCGCCAGCAGCTTGGCCACAGAGACGGGACAAGTAAGCTACGAGCAGTACTTC
TRBJ1-3 | - | - | TRBV25-1 | CASSANRNSGNTIYF | TGTGCCAGCAGTGCCAACAGAAACTCTGGAAACACCATATATTTT
TRBJ2-2 | - | - | TRBV7-2 | CASSPILATGELFF | TGTGCCAGCAGCCCCATTCTAGCGACCGGGGAGCTGTTTTTT
TRBJ2-1 | - | - | TRBV7-9 | CSSSLGIIGNNEQFF | TGTTCCAGCAGCCTCGGGATTATAGGGAACAATGAGCAGTTCTTC
TRBJ2-7 | - | TRBD2 | TRBV7-2 | CASSLGLAGGRVYEQYF | TGTGCCAGCAGCCTGGGACTAGCGGGGGGCAGGGTTTACGAGCAGTACTTC
TRBJ2-7 | - | TRBD2 | TRBV28 | CASSLAGINYEQYF | TGTGCCAGCAGTCTAGCGGGGATCAACTACGAGCAGTACTTC
TRBJ2-2 | - | TRBD2 | TRBV9 | CASSVSRGGRTGELFF | TGTGCCAGCAGCGTTAGTCGGGGGGGAAGGACCGGGGAGCTGTTTTTT
TRBJ2-5 | - | TRBD1 | TRBV2 | CASSGTGGPQETQYF | TGTGCCAGCAGCGGGACAGGGGGTCCCCAAGAGACCCAGTACTTC
TRBJ2-5 | - | - | TRBV10-3 | CAISERETQYF | TGTGCCATCAGTGAGCGGGAGACCCAGTACTTC
TRBJ1-5 | - | - | TRBV5-6 | CASHLSTLGNQPQHF | TGTGCCAGCCACTTGTCAACCTTGGGCAATCAGCCCCAGCATTTT
TRBJ2-7 | - | - | TRBV27 | CASSLSGLPMSEQYF | TGTGCCAGCAGTTTGAGCGGGCTCCCCATGAGCGAGCAGTACTTC
TRBJ1-2 | - | TRBD1 | TRBV28 | CASSSRTGGVALYGYTF | TGTGCCAGCAGTTCGAGGACAGGGGGAGTAGCGCTTTATGGCTACACCTTC
TRBJ1-6 | - | - | TRBV6-5 | CASSYRGNNSPLHF | TGTGCCAGCAGTTACAGGGGTAATAATTCACCCCTCCACTTT
TRBJ1-1 | - | - | TRBV4-1 | CASSQDNREMNTEAFF | TGCGCCAGCAGCCAAGATAATCGGGAAATGAACACTGAAGCTTTCTTT
TRBJ1-4 | - | - | TRBV4-3 | CASSQDHGQGEKLFF | TGCGCCAGCAGCCAAGATCATGGTCAGGGCGAAAAACTGTTTTTT
TRBJ1-2 | - | TRBD1 | TRBV6-5 | CASSYPGGNGYTF | TGTGCCAGCAGTTACCCAGGGGGCAATGGCTACACCTTC
TRBJ1-4 | once | TRBD1 | TRBV14 | CASSQDWGQVNEKLFF | TGTGCCAGCAGCCAAGATTGGGGACAGGTTAATGAAAAACTGTTTTTT
TRBJ1-5 | - | TRBD1 | TRBV6-5 | CASSTTGGKEQPQHF | TGTGCCAGCAGCACGACAGGGGGGAAAGAACAGCCCCAGCATTTT
TRBJ2-3 | - | TRBD1 | TRBV11-2 | CASRGQGPDAQYF | TGTGCCAGCAGGGGACAGGGACCAGATGCGCAGTATTTT
TRBJ1-1 | - | TRBD1 | TRBV5-5 | CASSPGQGTEAFF | TGTGCCAGCAGCCCCGGACAGGGTACTGAAGCTTTCTTT
TRBJ1-4 | - | - | TRBV7-9 | CASSLATAGEEKLFF | TGTGCCAGCAGCTTAGCGACAGCTGGGGAAGAAAAACTGTTTTTT
TRBJ2-6 | - | - | TRBV19 | CATRFSGANVLTF | TGTGCCACCAGGTTCTCTGGGGCCAACGTCCTGACTTTC
TRBJ1-3 | - | - | TRBV21-1 | CASSKDRKRDRPSSGNTIYF | TGTGCCAGCAGCAAAGATCGAAAAAGAGACAGGCCTAGCTCTGGAAACACCATATATTTT
TRBJ2-7 | few | - | TRBV7-6 | CASSPVVGHEQYF | TGTGCCAGCAGCCCCGTCGTGGGCCACGAGCAGTACTTC
TRBJ2-4 | few | - | TRBV5-1 | CASSPGLLAKNIQYF | TGCGCCAGCAGCCCCGGACTCCTAGCCAAAAACATTCAGTACTTC
TRBJ2-7 | - | TRBD2 | TRBV29-1 | CSVRTSGAHEQYF | TGCAGCGTTCGAACTAGCGGGGCCCACGAGCAGTACTTC
TRBJ1-1 | - | - | TRBV19 | CASSPQQGTEAFF | TGTGCCAGTAGTCCCCAGCAGGGAACTGAAGCTTTCTTT
TRBJ1-1 | - | - | TRBV28 | CASILQGTEAFF | TGTGCCAGCATTTTACAGGGAACTGAAGCTTTCTTT
TRBJ1-6 | - | TRBD1 | TRBV5-1 | CASSLVGRGRSNSPLHF | TGCGCCAGCAGCTTGGTCGGCAGGGGGAGGAGTAATTCACCCCTCCACTTT
TRBJ2-5 | - | - | TRBV11-2 | CASSSGLQRGGTQYF | TGTGCCAGCAGCTCGGGACTCCAACGAGGCGGGACCCAGTACTTC
TRBJ2-2 | - | TRBD1 | TRBV11-1 | CASSWDRTNTGELFF | TGTGCCAGCAGCTGGGACAGGACGAACACCGGGGAGCTGTTTTTT
TRBJ2-5 | - | TRBD2 | TRBV5-1 | CASSRTSEETQYF | TGCGCCAGCAGCCGGACTAGCGAAGAGACCCAGTACTTC
TRBJ2-3 | - | TRBD2 | TRBV2 | CASSEGDSGGADTQYF | TGTGCCAGCAGTGAAGGGGATAGCGGGGGTGCAGATACGCAGTATTTT
TRBJ2-2 | - | TRBD2 | TRBV7-7 | CASSLALAGGSNTGELFF | TGTGCTAGCAGCTTAGCGCTAGCGGGGGGGTCGAACACCGGGGAGCTGTTTTTT
TRBJ2-2 | - | - | TRBV11-2 | CASSTRGDTGELFF | TGTGCCAGCAGCACCAGGGGGGACACCGGGGAGCTGTTTTTT
TRBJ2-1 | few | - | TRBV15 | CATSSLGRDRMTYNEQFF | TGTGCCACCAGCAGTTTAGGGCGGGACCGGATGACCTACAATGAGCAGTTCTTC
TRBJ2-5 | once | TRBD2 | TRBV19 | CASSIPGGGETQYF | TGTGCCAGTAGTATACCGGGAGGTGGGGAGACCCAGTACTTC
TRBJ1-1 | few | TRBD1 | TRBV6-5 | CASSRTGLNTEAFF | TGTGCCAGCAGTCGGACAGGGCTAAACACTGAAGCTTTCTTT
TRBJ2-3 | - | TRBD1 | TRBV5-1 | CASSLGLTGGADTQYF | TGCGCCAGCAGCTTAGGATTGACAGGGGGAGCAGATACGCAGTATTTT
TRBJ2-7 | once | TRBD1 | TRBV9 | CASSVNSDRTSTEQYF | TGTGCCAGCAGCGTAAACTCGGACAGGACATCCACCGAGCAGTACTTC
TRBJ1-2 | - | - | TRBV6-1 | CASSPQTGSNYGYTF | TGTGCCAGCAGTCCGCAGACAGGATCTAACTATGGCTACACCTTC
TRBJ1-5 | - | - | TRBV4-1 | CASSQGEPSRPQHF | TGCGCCAGCAGCCAAGGGGAGCCCTCCCGGCCCCAGCATTTT
TRBJ2-1 | - | TRBD1 | TRBV5-1 | CASRAGQGVTYNEQFF | TGCGCCAGCAGAGCGGGACAGGGCGTCACCTACAATGAGCAGTTCTTC
TRBJ1-2 | - | - | TRBV12-2 | CASRSLPSGQSPNYGYTF | TGTGCAAGTCGCTCTTTGCCCTCCGGACAGTCCCCTAACTATGGCTACACCTTC
TRBJ2-2 | - | - | TRBV7-3 | CASSFGGGANTGELFF | TGTGCCAGCAGCTTTGGAGGGGGGGCAAACACCGGGGAGCTGTTTTTT